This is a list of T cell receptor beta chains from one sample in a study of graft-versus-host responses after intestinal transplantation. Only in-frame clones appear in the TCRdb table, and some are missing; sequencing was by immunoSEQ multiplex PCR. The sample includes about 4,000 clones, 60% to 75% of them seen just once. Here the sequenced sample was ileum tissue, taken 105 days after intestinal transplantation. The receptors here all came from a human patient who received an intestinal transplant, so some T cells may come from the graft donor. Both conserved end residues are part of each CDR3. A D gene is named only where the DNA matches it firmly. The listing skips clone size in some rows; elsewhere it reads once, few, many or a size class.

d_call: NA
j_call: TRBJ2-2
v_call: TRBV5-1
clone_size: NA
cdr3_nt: TGCGCCAGCCGCGTCAGGGACACCGGGGAGCTGTTTTTT
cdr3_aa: CASRVRDTGELFF

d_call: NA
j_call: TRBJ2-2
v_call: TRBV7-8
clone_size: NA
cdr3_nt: TGTGCCAGCAGCTTAATGCCTCACCGGCGGGAGCTGTTTTTT
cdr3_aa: CASSLMPHRRELFF

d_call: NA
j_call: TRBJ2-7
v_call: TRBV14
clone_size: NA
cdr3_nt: TGTGCCAGCAGCCGAGATCGGGGAAGCGAGCAGTACTTC
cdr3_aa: CASSRDRGSEQYF

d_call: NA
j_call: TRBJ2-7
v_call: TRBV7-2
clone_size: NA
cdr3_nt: TGTGCCAGCAGCTTAAAGTCGGGGCGGGGAACTCCCTACGAGCAGTACTTC
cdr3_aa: CASSLKSGRGTPYEQYF

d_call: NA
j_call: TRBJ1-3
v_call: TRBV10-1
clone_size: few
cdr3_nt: TGCGCCAGCTCTGGCACCACTGGAAACACCATATATTTT
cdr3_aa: CASSGTTGNTIYF

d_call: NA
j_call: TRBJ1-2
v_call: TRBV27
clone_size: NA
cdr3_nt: TGTGCCAGCAGTTTACGGGGGTGGGGTGGCTACACCTTC
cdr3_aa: CASSLRGWGGYTF

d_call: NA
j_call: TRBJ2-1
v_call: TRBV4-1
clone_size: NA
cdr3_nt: TGCGCCAGCAGCCCGGTGGGGGGAACTTTCAATGAGCAGTTCTTC
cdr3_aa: CASSPVGGTFNEQFF

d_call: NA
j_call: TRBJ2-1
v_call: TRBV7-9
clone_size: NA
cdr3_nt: TGTGCCAGCTCCCGCCGCCCCAGCTCCTACAATGAGCAGTTCTTC
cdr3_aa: CASSRRPSSYNEQFF

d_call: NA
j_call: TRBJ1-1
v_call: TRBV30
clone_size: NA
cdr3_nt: TGTGCCTGGACCTTGCTCGCGGGGGGCACTGAAGCTTTCTTT
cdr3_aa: CAWTLLAGGTEAFF

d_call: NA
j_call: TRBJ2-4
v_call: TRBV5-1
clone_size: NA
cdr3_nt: TGCGCCAGCAGCGGCGATACAGGGTTTGCCAAAAACATTCAGTACTTC
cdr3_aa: CASSGDTGFAKNIQYF

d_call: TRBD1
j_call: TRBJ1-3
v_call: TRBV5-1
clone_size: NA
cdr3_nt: TGCGCCAGCGGCCAGGGGGCTGGAAACACCATATATTTT
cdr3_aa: CASGQGAGNTIYF

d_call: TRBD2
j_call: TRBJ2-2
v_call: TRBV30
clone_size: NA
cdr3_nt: TGTGCCTGGAGGAAAGCGGGAGGGAACACCGGGGAGCTGTTTTTT
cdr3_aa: CAWRKAGGNTGELFF

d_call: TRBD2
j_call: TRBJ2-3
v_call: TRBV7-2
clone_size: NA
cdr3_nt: TGTGCCAGCAGCTTACGGGGGGCTAGCGGGTGGGGCACAGATACGCAGTATTTT
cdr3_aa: CASSLRGASGWGTDTQYF

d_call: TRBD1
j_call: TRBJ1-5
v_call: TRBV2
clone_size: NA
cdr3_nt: TGTGCCAGCAGGGATACGACAGGGATCGATCAGCCCCAGCATTTT
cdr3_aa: CASRDTTGIDQPQHF

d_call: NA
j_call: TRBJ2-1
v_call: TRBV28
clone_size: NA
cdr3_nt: TGTGCCAGCAGTTTTGACGGCTCGGGAGTTACATACAATGAGCAGTTCTTC
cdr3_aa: CASSFDGSGVTYNEQFF

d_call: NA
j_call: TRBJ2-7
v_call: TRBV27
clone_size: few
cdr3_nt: TGTGCCAGCAGTATTCAGGGACTCCCCGGCTACGAGCAGTACTTC
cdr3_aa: CASSIQGLPGYEQYF

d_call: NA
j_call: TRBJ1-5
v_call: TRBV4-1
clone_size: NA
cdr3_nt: TGCGCCAGCAGCCAAGATGGTACAGGTAGCAATCAGCCCCAGCATTTT
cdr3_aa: CASSQDGTGSNQPQHF

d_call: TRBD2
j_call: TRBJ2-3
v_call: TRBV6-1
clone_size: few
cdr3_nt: TGTGCCAGCAGTGATAGCGCGGGGGGGCGGACAGATACGCAGTATTTT
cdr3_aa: CASSDSAGGRTDTQYF

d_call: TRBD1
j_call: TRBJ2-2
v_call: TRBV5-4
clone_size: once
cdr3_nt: TGTGCCAGCAGCCAGAGGACAGGGGGCGATTTAATCGGGGAGCTGTTTTTT
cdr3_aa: CASSQRTGGDLIGELFF

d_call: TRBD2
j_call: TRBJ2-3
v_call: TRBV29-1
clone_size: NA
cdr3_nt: TGCAGCGCTACGCCTAGCGGGAGGGCCGAATGGAATACGCAGTATTTT
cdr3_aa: CSATPSGRAEWNTQYF

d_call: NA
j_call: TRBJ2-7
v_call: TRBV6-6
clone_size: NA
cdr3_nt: TGTGCCAGCAGTAATTTGGGGCGGATCTCCTACGAGCAGTACTTC
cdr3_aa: CASSNLGRISYEQYF

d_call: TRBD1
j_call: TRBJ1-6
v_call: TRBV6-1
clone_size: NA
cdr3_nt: TGTGCCGGCAGCGAAGGGACAGGGGGCAATTCACCCCTCCACTTT
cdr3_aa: CAGSEGTGGNSPLHF

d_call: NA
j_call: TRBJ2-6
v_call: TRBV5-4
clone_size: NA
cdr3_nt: TGTGCCAGCACTAATCCCGGGTCCACCCCTCTCTCTGGGGCCAACGTCCTGACTTTC
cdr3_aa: CASTNPGSTPLSGANVLTF

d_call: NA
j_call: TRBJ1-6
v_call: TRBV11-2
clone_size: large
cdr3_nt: TGTGCCAGCAGCTTAGTAAATTCACCCCTCCACTTT
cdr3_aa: CASSLVNSPLHF

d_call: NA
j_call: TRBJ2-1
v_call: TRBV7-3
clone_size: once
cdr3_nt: TGTGCCAGCAGCTCGGGATCGGTAGCGGCATCTGAGGGTGAGCAGTTCTTC
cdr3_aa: CASSSGSVAASEGEQFF

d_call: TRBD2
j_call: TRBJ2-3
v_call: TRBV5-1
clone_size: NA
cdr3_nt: TGCGCCAACTCACTAGCGGGAGGAACAGATACGCAGTATTTT
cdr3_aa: CANSLAGGTDTQYF

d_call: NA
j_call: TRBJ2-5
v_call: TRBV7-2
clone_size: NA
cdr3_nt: TGTGCCAGCAGCTTAGGAGGGGGGGGTCAAGAGACCCAGTACTTC
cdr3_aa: CASSLGGGGQETQYF

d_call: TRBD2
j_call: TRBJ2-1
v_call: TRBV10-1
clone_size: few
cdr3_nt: TGCGCCAGCAGCCGACTAGCGTGGGATGAGCAGTTCTTC
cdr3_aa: CASSRLAWDEQFF

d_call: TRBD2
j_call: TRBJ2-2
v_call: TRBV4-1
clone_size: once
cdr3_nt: TGCGCCAGCAGCCTCCAGCTAGCGGGAGGAAACGGGGAGCTGTTTTTT
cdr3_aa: CASSLQLAGGNGELFF

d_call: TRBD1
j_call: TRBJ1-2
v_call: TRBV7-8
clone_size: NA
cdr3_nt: TGTGCCAGCAGCCCGGACAGGGGGTTGGGCTACACCTTC
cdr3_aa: CASSPDRGLGYTF

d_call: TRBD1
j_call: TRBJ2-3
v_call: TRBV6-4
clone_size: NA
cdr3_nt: TGTGCCAGCAGCGGGGGACAGGGAGAGACAGATACGCAGTATTTT
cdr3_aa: CASSGGQGETDTQYF

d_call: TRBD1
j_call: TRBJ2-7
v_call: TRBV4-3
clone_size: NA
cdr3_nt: TGCGCCAGCAGCCGAAGACAGGGTTTACGGGAGCAGTACTTC
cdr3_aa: CASSRRQGLREQYF

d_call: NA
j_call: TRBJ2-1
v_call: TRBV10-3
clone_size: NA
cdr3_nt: TGTGCCATCACTCAAGGACCTGATCCCCGATACAATGAGCAGTTCTTC
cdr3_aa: CAITQGPDPRYNEQFF

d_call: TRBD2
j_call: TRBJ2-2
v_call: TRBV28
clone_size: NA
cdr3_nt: TGTGCCAGCACCAACCTCCCTAGCGGGGGAAGTGGCGGGGAGCTGTTTTTT
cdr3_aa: CASTNLPSGGSGGELFF

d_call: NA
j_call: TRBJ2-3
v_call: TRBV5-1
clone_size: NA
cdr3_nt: TGCGCCAGCAGCTTGGGGAGGCCAGAAGTAGATACGCAGTATTTT
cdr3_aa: CASSLGRPEVDTQYF

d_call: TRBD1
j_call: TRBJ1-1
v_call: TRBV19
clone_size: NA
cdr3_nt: TGTGCCAGTAGTACTCCGAGGGGACAGGGGGACACTGAAGCTTTCTTT
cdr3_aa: CASSTPRGQGDTEAFF

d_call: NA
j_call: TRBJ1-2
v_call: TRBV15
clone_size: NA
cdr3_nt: TGTGCCACCAGCAGAGACAGGTTTGGTGGCTACACCTTC
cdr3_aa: CATSRDRFGGYTF

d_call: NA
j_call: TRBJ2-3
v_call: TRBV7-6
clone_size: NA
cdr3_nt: TGTGCCAGCAGCCCACTCAATAGCCGGGGGGCCACAGATACGCAGTATTTT
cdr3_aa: CASSPLNSRGATDTQYF

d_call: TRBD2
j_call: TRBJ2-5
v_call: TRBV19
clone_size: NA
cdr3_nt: TGTGCCAGTAGTATACTAGCGGAAGAGACCCAGTACTTC
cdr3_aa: CASSILAEETQYF

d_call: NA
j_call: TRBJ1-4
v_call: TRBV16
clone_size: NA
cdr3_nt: TGTGCCAGCAGTCCAATTGATCACTCGGTGTGGGAAAAACTGTTTTTT
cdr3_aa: CASSPIDHSVWEKLFF

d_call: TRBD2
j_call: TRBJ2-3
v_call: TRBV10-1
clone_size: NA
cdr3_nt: TGCGCCAGCAGTAAAGGGGCGGGAGCCACAGATACGCAGTATTTT
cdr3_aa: CASSKGAGATDTQYF

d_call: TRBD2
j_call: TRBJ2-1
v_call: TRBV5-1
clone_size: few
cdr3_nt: TGCGCCAGCAGCTTGGGACTAGCGGGGACCTACAATGAGCAGTTCTTC
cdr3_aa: CASSLGLAGTYNEQFF

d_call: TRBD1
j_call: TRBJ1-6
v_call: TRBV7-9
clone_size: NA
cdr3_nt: TGTGCCAGCAGCTTAGGAGGGGGCGTCAATTCACCCCTCCACTTT
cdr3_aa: CASSLGGGVNSPLHF

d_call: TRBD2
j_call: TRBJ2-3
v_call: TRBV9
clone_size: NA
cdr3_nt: TGTGCCAGCAGCGGACTAGCGGGGGGGCCAGATACGCAGTATTTT
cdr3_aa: CASSGLAGGPDTQYF

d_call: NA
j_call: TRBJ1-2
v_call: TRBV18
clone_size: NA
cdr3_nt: TGTGCCAGCTCACCCGCAGGGGAGGGCTACACCTTC
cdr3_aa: CASSPAGEGYTF

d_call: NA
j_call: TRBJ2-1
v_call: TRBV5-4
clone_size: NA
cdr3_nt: TGTGCCAGCAGCTTCGTTATACAGGGCAATGAGCAGTTCTTC
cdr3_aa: CASSFVIQGNEQFF

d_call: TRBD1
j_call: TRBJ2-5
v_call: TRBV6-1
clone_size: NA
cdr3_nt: TGTGCCAGCAGTACCTTACAGGGGGGCCAAGAGACCCAGTACTTC
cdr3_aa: CASSTLQGGQETQYF

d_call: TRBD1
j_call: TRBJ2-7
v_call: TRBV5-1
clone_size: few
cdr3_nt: TGCGCCAGCAGACCTTACGGGACAGATTTTATTCACGAGCAGTACTTC
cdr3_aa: CASRPYGTDFIHEQYF

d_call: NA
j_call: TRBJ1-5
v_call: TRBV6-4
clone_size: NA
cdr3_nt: TGTGCCAGCAGTGACTCGGACCTTGGCCCCCAGCATTTT
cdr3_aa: CASSDSDLGPQHF

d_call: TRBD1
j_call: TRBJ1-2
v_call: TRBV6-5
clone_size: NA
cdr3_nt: TGTGCCAGCAGTCCGCGACAGGGGGCGAACTATGGCTACACCTTC
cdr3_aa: CASSPRQGANYGYTF

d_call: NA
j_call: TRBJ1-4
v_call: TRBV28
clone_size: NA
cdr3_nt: TGTGCCAGCAGTCTAACAGGGTCTAATGAAAAACTGTTTTTT
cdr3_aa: CASSLTGSNEKLFF

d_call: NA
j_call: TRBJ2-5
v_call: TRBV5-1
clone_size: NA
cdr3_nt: TGCGCCAGCAGCTTGGATCAAGGGAAAGAGACCCAGTACTTC
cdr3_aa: CASSLDQGKETQYF

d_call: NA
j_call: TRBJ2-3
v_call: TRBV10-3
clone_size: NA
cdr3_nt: TGTGCCATCAGTGCCTCCGGGCTCGGGGATACGCAGTATTTT
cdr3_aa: CAISASGLGDTQYF

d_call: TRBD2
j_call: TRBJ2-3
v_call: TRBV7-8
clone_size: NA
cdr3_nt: TGTGCCAGCAGCTTAGCTAGCGGGAGGGCCACAGATACGCAGTATTTT
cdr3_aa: CASSLASGRATDTQYF

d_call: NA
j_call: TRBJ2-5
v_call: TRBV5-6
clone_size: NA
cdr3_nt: TGTGCCAGCAGCTTGGGGGCTAGGGAGAGGGAGACCCAGTACTTC
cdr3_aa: CASSLGARERETQYF

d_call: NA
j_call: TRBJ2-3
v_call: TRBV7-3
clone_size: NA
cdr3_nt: TGTGCCAGCAGCTTACAGGGATTCACAGATACGCAGTATTTT
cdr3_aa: CASSLQGFTDTQYF

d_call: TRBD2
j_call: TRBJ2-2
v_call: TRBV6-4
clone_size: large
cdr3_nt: TGTGCCAGCAGTGACGGACTAGCGGGGAACACCGGGGAGCTGTTTTTT
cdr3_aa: CASSDGLAGNTGELFF

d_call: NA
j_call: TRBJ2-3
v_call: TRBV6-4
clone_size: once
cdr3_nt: TGTGCCAGCAGTGGGGGAGCGGAAGATACGCAGTATTTT
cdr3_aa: CASSGGAEDTQYF

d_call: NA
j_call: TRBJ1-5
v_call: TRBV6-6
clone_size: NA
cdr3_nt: TGTGCCAGCAGTTACATGCGGGGTGTCAATCAGCCCCAGCATTTT
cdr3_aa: CASSYMRGVNQPQHF